The 18 T cell receptor beta chains below come from one sample, sequenced in a study of blood T cell repertoires in COVID-19. The protocol was immunoSEQ multiplex PCR, while the TCRdb copy is restricted to in-frame clones and leaves out a portion. Of 200,000 to 300,000 clones listed, 75% to 90% were seen once; the top ten hold over 3%. The specimen sequenced was PBMCs or T cells enriched from blood (not recorded which). These receptors were obtained from a woman between 35 and 50 years old who had been exposed to COVID-19.

V and J are TRBV5-6 and TRBJ1-5; 10 bases agree with TRBD1. Trimming at V came to 3 bases and at J to 1 base, leaving 4 bases not matched to a gene. This CDR3 is built from 16 residues. Germline V gene data show CDR1 as SGHDT and CDR2 as YYEEEE. CDR3 amino acids: CASSWGQGPSNQPQHF. CDR3 nucleotides: TGTGCCAGCAGCTGGGGACAGGGGCCAAGCAATCAGCCCCAGCATTTT.

The chain is built from TRBV5-8 and TRBJ2-5, with 7 nucleotides matching TRBD2. The junction had 9 bases not matched to a gene; V was cut back by 0 bases and J by 7 bases. Germline loops: CDR1 SGHTS, CDR2 YDEGEE. The CDR3 is 15 amino acids. CDR3 coding DNA: TGTGCCAGCAGCTTGGGAGTTGGACTAGGTGGGACCCAGTACTTC. Translating gives CASSLGVGLGGTQYF.

This clone was detected only once. This rearrangement joins TRBV13 to TRBJ1-2; the D is unclear. V lost 2 bases to trimming and J lost 3 bases, with 7 bases between them. CDR3 length equals 13 residues. Germline CDR1 PRHDT, CDR2 FYEKMQ (reference sequence). The CDR3 protein is CASSLPQYYGYTF. DNA of the CDR3: TGTGCCAGCAGCTTACCGCAGTACTATGGCTACACCTTC.

This clone was counted between two and nine times. This CDR3 is CASSLALTNYGYTF. CDR3 nucleotides: TGTGCCAGCAGCTTAGCGCTAACTAACTATGGCTACACCTTC. The chain combines TRBV7-9 with TRBJ1-2; D ambiguous. CDR3 length equals 14 residues. The V gene lost 0 bases and the J gene lost 0 bases, with 5 bases spanning the gap. Germline V CDR1 and CDR2: SEHNR, FQNEAQ (reference sequence).

This clone was detected only a few times. The J gene is TRBJ2-1, the V gene TRBV3-1 (or the pseudogene TRBV3-2); TRBD2 matches at 11 bases. This CDR3 contains 19 residues. Looked up from germline, CDR1 is LGHDT and CDR2 is YNNKEL (reference sequence). After removal of 0 bases from V and 8 bases from J, the junction contained 15 bases not matched to a gene. CDR3: CASSQDLPRLAGLSDEQFF. CDR3 DNA sequence: TGTGCCAGCAGCCAAGATCTGCCGAGACTAGCGGGGTTAAGCGATGAGCAGTTCTTC.

This clone has a single count. The chain joins TRBV20-1 to TRBJ2-1; no clear D. Germline V gene data show CDR1 as DFQATT and CDR2 as SNEGSKA (reference sequence). Trimming removed 1 base at V and 6 bases at J, with 4 bases between. This CDR3 is 11 amino acids long. DNA of the CDR3: TGCAGTGCTAGAGCGGTCAATGAGCAGTTCTTC. It is translated as CSARAVNEQFF.

V usage is TRBV7-2 and J usage is TRBJ2-5; TRBD2 matches 9 bases. The CDR3 length is 15 residues. V dropped 3 bases and J dropped 5; count of bases not matched to a gene: 7. Per germline, CDR1 SGHTA and CDR2 FQGNSA. The chain's CDR3 is CASSFGGGAAETQYF. DNA of the CDR3: TGTGCCAGCAGCTTTGGCGGGGGGGCCGCGGAGACCCAGTACTTC.

This clone was picked up one time. The CDR3 here is CASSHINSPLHF. CDR3 bases: TGTGCCAGCAGTCACATTAATTCACCCCTCCACTTT. The genes are TRBV14 and TRBJ1-6; D remains unclear. V was clipped by 6 bases and J by 6 bases, with 6 bases between them. Germline CDR1 reads SGHDN; CDR2 reads FVKESK. The CDR3 consists of 12 residues.

The chain is built from TRBV19 and TRBJ2-1, with D possibly being TRBD1 (6 bases). This CDR3 is 15 amino acids long. The germline V gene encodes CDR1 LNHDA and CDR2 SQIVND (reference sequence). V was shortened by 1 base and J by 4 bases, with 11 bases between the two germline ends. CDR3 in DNA: TGTGCCAGTAGTATAGCGGCAGGGGCTTACAATGAGCAGTTCTTC. It yields the protein CASSIAAGAYNEQFF.

The rearrangement uses TRBV2 and TRBJ1-1; 11 positions match TRBD1. Germline values: CDR1 SNHLY, CDR2 FYNNEI. The CDR3 is made up of 17 amino acids. V gave up 5 bases and J gave up 6 bases; unmatched junction bases: 14. The CDR3 is CASSLTDRGRKGSEAFF. The DNA for the CDR3 is TGTGCCAGCAGTTTGACGGACAGGGGGCGGAAAGGTTCTGAAGCTTTCTTT.

The rearrangement uses TRBV23-1 and TRBJ2-1; possible D gene TRBD2, 6 bases. TRBV23-1 has ORF status, its function being uncertain. Trimming removed 2 bases at V and 9 bases at J, with 29 bases between. This CDR3 is built from 19 residues. Here the CDR3 DNA reads TGCGCCAGCAGTCAAGAAGGCAGGGAGGTAGGCCCAGCGGTGGGTGAGCAGTTCTTC. Its protein product is CASSQEGREVGPAVGEQFF.

In its sample, this clone was seen once. The CDR3 sequence: CASSGQGGNNSPLHF. The CDR3 bases are TGTGCCAGCAGCGGACAAGGGGGAAATAATTCACCCCTCCACTTT. The rearrangement joins TRBV9 to TRBJ1-6; maybe TRBD1 (6 bases). The V and J ends lost 3 bases and 5 bases respectively, with 12 bases between them. Germline CDR1 reads SGDLS; CDR2 reads YYNGEE. CDR3 length equals 15 residues.

The chain is built from TRBV11-3 and TRBJ2-2; 9 bases are shared with TRBD1. The germline CDR1 and CDR2 sequences are SGHNT and YENEEA. This CDR3 has 18 residues. Germline trimming cut 2 bases from V and 5 bases from J; bases unmatched to any gene: 12. CDR3 in amino acids: CASSLNLWGQGNTGELFF. The CDR3 nucleotides are TGTGCCAGCAGCTTAAATTTGTGGGGACAGGGAAATACCGGGGAGCTGTTTTTT.

This clone has a handful of counts. The chain carries TRBV5-1 and TRBJ2-2; TRBD1 is a possible D gene (6 bases). Germline lookup yields CDR1 SGHRS and CDR2 YFSETQ. The CDR3 extends over 15 amino acids. Trimming shortened V by 5 bases and J by 4 bases, and 15 bases separated the two germline ends. CDR3 sequence reads: CASRGAVPGTGELFF. The CDR3 DNA reads TGCGCCAGCAGGGGGGCTGTCCCGGGCACCGGGGAGCTGTTTTTT.

This chain uses TRBV7-8 with TRBJ2-7, with a possible D match to TRBD2 (6 bases). This CDR3 has 17 residues. V lost 2 bases and J lost 3, with 20 bases in between. Germline CDR1 SGHVS, CDR2 FQNEAQ. As DNA, the CDR3 is TGTGCCAGCAGCTTATCTACGGGGAGGAGTCGGAACTACGAGCAGTACGTC. It encodes CASSLSTGRSRNYEQYV.

V is TRBV24-1 and J is TRBJ1-5, with D possibly matching TRBD1 (5 bases). Germline CDR1 is KGHDR and CDR2 is SFDVKD. The CDR3 is made up of 13 amino acids. V lost 2 bases and J lost 8, with 9 bases in between. The CDR3 loop reads CATSDWGREPQHF. DNA of the CDR3: TGTGCCACCAGTGATTGGGGGAGGGAGCCCCAGCATTTT.

This rearrangement joins TRBV3-1 (or the pseudogene TRBV3-2) to TRBJ2-3; 8 bases align to TRBD2. Unmatched junction bases numbered 7, after V lost 0 bases and J lost 2 bases. The CDR3 runs to 17 residues. Germline CDR1 LGHDT, CDR2 YNNKEL (reference sequence). The CDR3 DNA is TGTGCCAGCAGCCAAGATCATCTAGCGGGTTTCACAGATACGCAGTATTTT. The encoded protein is CASSQDHLAGFTDTQYF.

V is TRBV4-1 and J is TRBJ2-1, with 8 bases aligning to TRBD2. V shed 5 bases and J 7 bases; nucleotides not matched to a gene: 10. This CDR3 region has 15 residues. The germline gives CDR1 MGHRA, CDR2 YSYEKL. CDR3 bases: TGCGCCAGCAGCGAGGCGGGAGGTTTTTTTAATGAGCAGTTCTTC. Translation: CASSEAGGFFNEQFF.